These T cell receptor beta chains were read from a single sample in a study of patients and donors after allogeneic stem cell transplantation. Via MiXCR, TCRdb re-called the RT-PCR reads, giving one row per CDR3 protein. The sample records about 110,000 distinct CDR3 sequences, 35% to 45% being singletons. Source material: blood, either unsorted or a sorted T cell fraction (not recorded which). These receptors were collected from a human donor who was either an allogeneic HSCT recipient or a stem cell or donor lymphocyte infusion donor (not recorded which). It is not recorded whose cells these are; they may come from a transplant donor. Each CDR3 is given with its conserved first and last residue. The D gene is left open where the match is weak. Some rows have no size entry. The others give once, few or many, or a class for an expanded clone.

j_call,clone_size,d_call,v_call,cdr3_aa,cdr3_nt
TRBJ1-6,few,-,TRBV30,CAWSVQDSPLHF,TGTGCCTGGAGTGTACAAGATTCACCCCTCCACTTT
TRBJ2-5,-,-,TRBV12-3/TRBV12-4,CASGSTSGTQYF,TGTGCCAGCGGGTCCACTTCAGGGACCCAGTACTTC
TRBJ2-2,-,-,TRBV4-3,CASSQNRPDTGELFF,TGCGCCAGCAGCCAAAACCGGCCGGACACCGGGGAGCTGTTTTTT
TRBJ1-6,few,-,TRBV6-5,CASSYPGDSPLHF,TGTGCCAGCAGTTACCCAGGGGATTCACCCCTCCACTTT
TRBJ2-4,-,-,TRBV20-1,CSASLGSDIQYF,TGCAGTGCCTCGTTAGGGAGTGACATTCAGTACTTC
TRBJ1-2,medium-sized,-,TRBV5-6,CASSLGMGGYTF,TGTGCCAGCAGCTTGGGCATGGGAGGCTACACCTTC
TRBJ2-7,once,-,TRBV5-1,CASNPSKEDEQYF,TGCGCCAGCAACCCTTCGAAAGAGGACGAGCAGTACTTC
TRBJ1-2,-,-,TRBV27,CASSVQGRNYGYTF,TGTGCCAGCAGTGTACAGGGTAGGAACTATGGCTACACCTTC
TRBJ2-6,once,-,TRBV28,CASSPTGPGANVLTF,TGTGCCAGCAGCCCTACAGGGCCTGGGGCCAACGTCCTGACTTTC
TRBJ2-3,-,-,TRBV14,CASSQERVWADTQYF,TGTGCCAGCAGCCAAGAACGTGTGTGGGCAGATACGCAGTATTTT
TRBJ1-1,few,-,TRBV20-1,CSARGLNTEAFF,TGCAGTGCTAGAGGACTGAACACTGAAGCTTTCTTT
TRBJ2-7,-,TRBD2,TRBV10-3,CAISESLAEPCEQYF,TGTGCCATCAGTGAGTCGCTAGCGGAACCTTGCGAGCAGTACTTC
TRBJ1-2,-,-,TRBV6-5,CASSSRRLANYGYTF,TGTGCCAGCAGTTCCCGACGGTTAGCTAACTATGGCTACACCTTC
TRBJ1-3,-,TRBD1,TRBV20-1,CSASPGTGAGNTIYF,TGCAGTGCTAGCCCCGGGACAGGGGCAGGAAACACCATATATTTT
TRBJ2-1,-,-,TRBV24-1,CATRSSGGGQFF,TGTGCCACCAGGTCCTCAGGGGGGGGGCAGTTCTTC
TRBJ2-3,-,TRBD2,TRBV7-8,CASSLTSGKDTQYF,TGTGCCAGCAGCTTGACTAGCGGGAAAGATACGCAGTATTTT
TRBJ1-5,-,-,TRBV5-6,CASSAGTTHSNQPQHF,TGTGCCAGCAGCGCTGGGACAACCCATAGCAATCAGCCCCAGCATTTT
TRBJ1-2,-,-,TRBV7-9,CASSLAKPGHGYTF,TGTGCCAGCAGCTTAGCCAAGCCAGGGCATGGCTACACCTTC
TRBJ2-3,-,-,TRBV18,CASSSPWDTQYF,TGTGCCAGCTCTTCTCCGTGGGATACGCAGTATTTT
TRBJ2-5,-,-,TRBV29-1,CSVELEGETQYF,TGCAGCGTTGAACTCGAGGGAGAGACCCAGTACTTC
TRBJ2-7,-,-,TRBV27,CASRTNYLGNEQYF,TGTGCCAGCAGGACGAATTATCTGGGAAACGAGCAGTACTTC